Presented here are 31 T cell receptor beta chains from one specimen sequenced in a study of blood T cell repertoires in COVID-19. Measured with immunoSEQ multiplex PCR; TCRdb has only the in-frame clones, and not every one. There are around 120,000 clones in the sample; nearly 90% occur only once, and roughly 4% lies in the top ten. Sequencing used peripheral blood. The receptors derive from a woman aged 60-75 years with COVID-19, enrolled during active disease.

The sample holds a few counts of this clone. The chain joins TRBV27 to TRBJ2-2; tentatively, D is TRBD2 (5 bases). Trimming left V 1 base short and J 7 bases short, with 16 bases between. There are 16 residues in the CDR3. The V gene's germline CDR1 is MNHEY and CDR2 SMNVEV (reference sequence). Here the CDR3 DNA reads TGTGCCAGCAGTTTATACCCGCCTCATGAGGGCGGGGAGCTGTTTTTT. Encoded protein: CASSLYPPHEGGELFF.

The chain has TRBV3-1 (or the pseudogene TRBV3-2) and TRBJ1-4; D is undetermined. V lost 3 bases to trimming and J lost 6 bases, with 5 bases between them. Germline CDR1 is LGHDT and CDR2 is YNNKEL (reference sequence). This CDR3 has 12 amino acids. CDR3 nucleotides: TGTGCCAGCAGCCAGGCTCATGAAAAACTGTTTTTT. As protein: CASSQAHEKLFF.

This sequence joins TRBV20-1 and TRBJ1-2, with D unclear. CDR1 and CDR2 from the germline V gene are DFQATT and SNEGSKA (reference sequence). The CDR3 length is 10 residues. In DNA, the CDR3 is TGCGCTAATACCGACTATGGCTACACCTTC. Encoded protein: CANTDYGYTF.

This chain joins TRBV11-2 and TRBJ1-1; D gene unclear. The CDR3 sequence is 12 residues long. Germline loops: CDR1 SGHAT, CDR2 FQNNGV. Trimming left V 5 bases short and J 9 bases short, with 13 bases between. The CDR3 loop reads CASSPAPGQAFF. The CDR3 bases are TGTGCCAGCAGCCCCGCCCCTGGGCAAGCTTTCTTT.

This chain uses TRBV6-5 with TRBJ2-2, with D perhaps TRBD2 (6 bases). Germline values: CDR1 MNHEY, CDR2 SVGAGI. Deletions cut 7 bases from V and 3 bases from J, with 15 bases between. CDR3 length: 15 amino acids. Here the CDR3 reads CASTPGGVHTGELFF. The DNA for the CDR3 is TGTGCCAGCACCCCAGGAGGGGTTCACACCGGGGAGCTGTTTTTT.

This chain joins TRBV6-5 and TRBJ1-1; 8 nucleotides align to TRBD1. V was clipped by 8 bases and J by 1 base; unmatched bases: 0. The CDR3 spans 12 residues. CDR1 MNHEY and CDR2 SVGAGI come from the germline V gene. CDR3 loop: CASDRGNTEAFF. The CDR3 region has the DNA TGTGCCAGCGACAGGGGGAACACTGAAGCTTTCTTT.

The V call is TRBV7-2, the J call TRBJ1-1; D is undetermined. The CDR3 has 13 amino acids. CDR1 is SGHTA and CDR2 is FQGNSA in the germline V gene. The germline V and J ends were trimmed by 3 bases and 6 bases, with 11 bases remaining between them. The CDR3 DNA reads TGTGCCAGCAGCTTTGCCGTAAGCGCTGAAGCTTTCTTT. It translates to CASSFAVSAEAFF.

The V and J genes are TRBV15 and TRBJ2-7; perhaps TRBD2 as D (6 bases). The germline CDR1 and CDR2 sequences are LNHNV and YYDKDF (reference sequence). Trimming took off 0 bases at V and 0 bases at J, with 12 bases between the two ends. This CDR3 has 16 amino acids. The CDR3 protein is CATSREKGLSSYEQYF. The CDR3 nucleotides read TGTGCCACCAGCAGAGAGAAGGGACTGAGCTCCTACGAGCAGTACTTC.

The CDR3 region is CASSLTGTGMSGYTF. As DNA, the CDR3 is TGTGCCAGCAGCTTAACCGGGACAGGGATGAGTGGCTACACCTTC. The V gene is TRBV7-9, the J gene TRBJ1-2, with TRBD1 identical over 9 bases. The CDR3 loop spans 15 amino acids. Per germline, CDR1 SEHNR and CDR2 FQNEAQ (reference sequence). Trimming at V came to 2 bases and at J to 7 bases, leaving 8 bases not matched to a gene.

This rearrangement joins TRBV27 to TRBJ2-7; a weak D match, TRBD2 (5 bases). V was trimmed by 1 base and J by 4 bases, leaving 14 bases between them. Per germline, CDR1 MNHEY and CDR2 SMNVEV (reference sequence). This CDR3 is built from 15 residues. The CDR3 protein is CASSLWTGFAYEQYF. Written as DNA, the CDR3 is TGTGCCAGCAGTTTATGGACGGGGTTCGCATACGAGCAGTACTTC.

The rearrangement joins TRBV19 to TRBJ2-5, with a possible D match to TRBD1 (7 bases). The ends were cut back, 2 bases at V and 7 bases at J, with 8 bases in the middle. The CDR3 runs to 12 residues. CDR1 is LNHDA, CDR2 SQIVND, per germline (reference sequence). The CDR3 DNA is TGTGCCAGTAGTATACAGGGGGGGACCCAGTACTTC. Translated, it gives CASSIQGGTQYF.

This clone was counted between two and nine times. This sequence joins TRBV19 and TRBJ1-2; 7 nucleotides match TRBD1. V lost 5 bases and J lost 7; bases outside the gene matches: 7. This CDR3 spans 13 amino acids. Per the germline V gene, CDR1 is LNHDA and CDR2 is SQIVND (reference sequence). This CDR3 is CASSPPTGFGYTF. The CDR3 DNA is TGTGCCAGTAGTCCCCCGACAGGGTTTGGCTACACCTTC.

This chain uses TRBV4-2 with TRBJ1-5; D remains ambiguous. V lost 1 base and J lost 4, with 11 bases in between. Germline loops: CDR1 LGHNA, CDR2 YNFKEQ. This CDR3 region has 15 residues. The CDR3, as DNA: TGTGCCAGCAGCCAAGTACAGAGTACTAATCAGCCCCAGCATTTT. Translated: CASSQVQSTNQPQHF.

The chain is built from TRBV25-1 and TRBJ1-1; 8 nucleotides line up with TRBD1. With V trimmed by 3 bases and J by 5 bases, 2 bases remained unmatched. The CDR3 consists of 13 residues. The germline V gene has CDR1 MGHDK and CDR2 SYGVNS. CDR3: CASSEQGATEAFF. The DNA for the CDR3 is TGTGCCAGCAGTGAGCAGGGGGCGACTGAAGCTTTCTTT.

The rearrangement uses TRBV7-9 and TRBJ1-5, with D possibly TRBD1 on 6 matching bases. The CDR3 is 16 residues long. CDR1 SEHNR and CDR2 FQNEAQ come from the germline V gene (reference sequence). Between the trimmed V and J ends, which lost 1 base and 3 bases, there was a span of 13 bases. CDR3 sequence reads: CASSLGGRGFNQPQHF. The DNA of the CDR3 is TGTGCCAGCAGCTTAGGGGGCAGGGGCTTCAATCAGCCCCAGCATTTT.

V and J are TRBV30 and TRBJ1-5; unclear D gene. Trimming removed 3 bases from V and 0 bases from J, with 6 bases in between. The CDR3 runs to 13 residues. Germline assignment: CDR1 GTSNPN and CDR2 SVGIG (reference sequence). The CDR3 bases are TGTGCCTGGAGCATCTATAGCAATCAGCCCCAGCATTTT. It encodes CAWSIYSNQPQHF.

The chain is built from TRBV28 and TRBJ1-4; no firm D call. V shed 6 bases and J shed 7 bases, with 15 bases lying between them. The CDR3 covers 14 residues. The germline CDR1 and CDR2 sequences are MDHEN and SYDVKM. CDR3 loop: CASRGGTSAEKLFF. Here the CDR3 DNA reads TGTGCCAGCAGGGGAGGCACCTCGGCTGAAAAACTGTTTTTT. Using reference TRBV28 and TRBJ1-4 for the parts outside the CDR3, the full variable domain is DVKVTQSSRYLVKRTGEKVFLECVQDMDHENMFWYRQDPGLGLRLIYFSYDVKMKEKGDIPEGYSVSREKKERFSLILESASTNQTSMYLCASRGGTSAEKLFFGSGTQLSVL.

The chain links TRBV7-9 to TRBJ1-2; 8 nucleotides match TRBD1. Per the germline V gene, CDR1 is SEHNR and CDR2 is FQNEAQ (reference sequence). The CDR3 runs to 15 residues. V gave up 5 bases and J gave up 7 bases; unmatched junction bases: 12. The CDR3 sequence is CASSTAGVRGLGYTF. The CDR3 DNA reads TGTGCCAGCAGCACCGCCGGCGTCAGGGGGCTTGGCTACACCTTC.

The chain joins TRBV30 to TRBJ2-1, with 9 bases aligning to TRBD2. The junction had 9 bases not matched to a gene; V was cut back by 7 bases and J by 5 bases. Germline loops: CDR1 GTSNPN, CDR2 SVGIG (reference sequence). There are 14 residues in the CDR3. The CDR3 region has the DNA TGTGCCTCCCGGTGGCTAGCGGGGAACAATGAGCAGTTCTTC. Amino acid sequence: CASRWLAGNNEQFF.

The chain is built from TRBV6-1 and TRBJ2-7; the match to TRBD1 covers 7 bases. This CDR3 region has 13 residues. Germline values: CDR1 MNHNS, CDR2 SASEGT. Germline trimming cut 1 base from V and 6 bases from J; bases unmatched to any gene: 3. Written as DNA, the CDR3 is TGTGCCAGCAGTGAAGTTAACAGGGGCGAGCAGTACTTC. Its protein is CASSEVNRGEQYF.

This clone was seen a single time. This sequence joins TRBV6-5 and TRBJ2-3, with a possible D match to TRBD1 (7 bases). V shed 6 bases and J shed 14 bases, with 18 bases lying between them. Per the germline V gene, CDR1 is MNHEY and CDR2 is SVGAGI. The CDR3 runs to 12 residues. CDR3 sequence reads: CASSKLAGQVYF. CDR3 nucleotides: TGTGCCAGCAGCAAACTAGCAGGACAGGTGTATTTT.

The V gene is TRBV6-2 or TRBV6-3, the J gene TRBJ2-7; TRBD2 matches 7 bases. The CDR3 runs 14 residues. J gave up 3 bases and V 5 bases, and 7 bases lay outside the gene matches. Germline CDR1 MNHEY, CDR2 SVGEGT. The CDR3 coding sequence is TGTGCCAGCAGTCCCCAGCGGGGTAACTACGAGCAGTACTTC. Encoded protein: CASSPQRGNYEQYF.

The CDR3 here is CASNAGGPGELFF. CDR3 bases: TGTGCCAGCAATGCGGGGGGGCCCGGGGAGCTGTTTTTT. The chain couples TRBV12-3 or TRBV12-4 to TRBJ2-2; 9 bases match TRBD2. The CDR3 extends over 13 amino acids. Trimming at V came to 7 bases and at J to 6 bases, leaving 3 bases not matched to a gene.

The chain uses TRBV25-1 and TRBJ1-6; D gene uncertain. Trimming removed 6 bases from V and 7 bases from J, with 13 bases in between. The CDR3 loop spans 14 amino acids. Germline-derived CDR1 and CDR2 are MGHDK and SYGVNS. Here the CDR3 DNA reads TGTGCCAGCAGGAAAGAAGGGAGCAATTCACCCCTCCACTTT. Amino acids: CASRKEGSNSPLHF.

The J gene is TRBJ2-4, the V gene TRBV5-1; 8 bases map to TRBD2. Germline-derived CDR1 and CDR2 are SGHRS and YFSETQ. The V and J ends lost 0 bases and 2 bases, in that order; junction bases with no gene match: 4. This CDR3 comprises 16 residues. The DNA of the CDR3 is TGCGCCAGCAGCTTGGTAACTAGCGGCACCAAAAACATTCAGTACTTC. Translation gives CASSLVTSGTKNIQYF.

This rearrangement joins TRBV24-1 to TRBJ2-5, with TRBD2 matching 12 bases. With V trimmed by 12 bases and J by 2 bases, 12 bases remained unmatched. Germline V gene sequence: CDR1 KGHDR, CDR2 SFDVKD. There are 16 residues in the CDR3. The chain's CDR3 is CAPQPSSGGVQETQYF. The CDR3 coding sequence is TGTGCCCCCCAGCCCTCTAGCGGGGGGGTTCAAGAGACCCAGTACTTC.

V gene TRBV5-5 combines with J gene TRBJ1-5, with TRBD1 identical over 11 bases. Germline V gene data show CDR1 as SGHKS and CDR2 as YYEKEE (reference sequence). CDR3 length: 16 amino acids. V shed 4 bases, J shed 1 base, and the junction held 4 bases outside the gene matches. The CDR3 nucleotides are TGTGCCAGCAGCCAAGGGACAGGGGGGAGCAATCAGCCCCAGCATTTT. Amino acid sequence: CASSQGTGGSNQPQHF.

This clone was seen just once. This chain uses TRBV27 with TRBJ1-3, with TRBD1 as a possible D gene (5 bases). CDR1 and CDR2 from the germline V gene are MNHEY and SMNVEV (reference sequence). V lost 5 bases, J lost 2 bases, and 13 bases lay in between. The CDR3 contains 15 residues. Here the CDR3 DNA reads TGTGCCAGCAGTAGATCAGGGCAGGCTGGAAACACCATATATTTT. This codes for CASSRSGQAGNTIYF.

This chain links TRBV5-1 with TRBJ1-2; a possible D gene is TRBD1 (5 bases). Germline CDR1 SGHRS, CDR2 YFSETQ. CDR3 size: 15 residues. Trimming shortened V by 4 bases and J by 1 base, and 14 bases separated the two germline ends. The CDR3: CASSTFGTGNYGYTF. The CDR3 DNA reads as TGCGCCAGCAGCACCTTCGGGACTGGTAACTATGGCTACACCTTC.

The J gene is TRBJ2-7, the V gene TRBV7-2, with a tentative D call TRBD1 (6 bases). The CDR3 consists of 16 residues. V was clipped by 4 bases and J by 2 bases, with 18 bases between them. Germline V gene sequence: CDR1 SGHTA, CDR2 FQGNSA. This CDR3 reads CASSSPTGSRTYEQYF. DNA for the CDR3: TGTGCCAGCAGCTCACCTACAGGGTCACGAACCTACGAGCAGTACTTC.

The chain couples TRBV6-5 to TRBJ1-1; 7 bases agree with TRBD1. The germline CDR1 and CDR2 sequences are MNHEY and SVGAGI. V dropped 6 bases and J dropped 5; count of bases not matched to a gene: 3. The CDR3 totals 12 residues. The chain's CDR3 is CASSPGGTEAFF. The CDR3, as DNA: TGTGCCAGCAGCCCAGGGGGGACTGAAGCTTTCTTT.